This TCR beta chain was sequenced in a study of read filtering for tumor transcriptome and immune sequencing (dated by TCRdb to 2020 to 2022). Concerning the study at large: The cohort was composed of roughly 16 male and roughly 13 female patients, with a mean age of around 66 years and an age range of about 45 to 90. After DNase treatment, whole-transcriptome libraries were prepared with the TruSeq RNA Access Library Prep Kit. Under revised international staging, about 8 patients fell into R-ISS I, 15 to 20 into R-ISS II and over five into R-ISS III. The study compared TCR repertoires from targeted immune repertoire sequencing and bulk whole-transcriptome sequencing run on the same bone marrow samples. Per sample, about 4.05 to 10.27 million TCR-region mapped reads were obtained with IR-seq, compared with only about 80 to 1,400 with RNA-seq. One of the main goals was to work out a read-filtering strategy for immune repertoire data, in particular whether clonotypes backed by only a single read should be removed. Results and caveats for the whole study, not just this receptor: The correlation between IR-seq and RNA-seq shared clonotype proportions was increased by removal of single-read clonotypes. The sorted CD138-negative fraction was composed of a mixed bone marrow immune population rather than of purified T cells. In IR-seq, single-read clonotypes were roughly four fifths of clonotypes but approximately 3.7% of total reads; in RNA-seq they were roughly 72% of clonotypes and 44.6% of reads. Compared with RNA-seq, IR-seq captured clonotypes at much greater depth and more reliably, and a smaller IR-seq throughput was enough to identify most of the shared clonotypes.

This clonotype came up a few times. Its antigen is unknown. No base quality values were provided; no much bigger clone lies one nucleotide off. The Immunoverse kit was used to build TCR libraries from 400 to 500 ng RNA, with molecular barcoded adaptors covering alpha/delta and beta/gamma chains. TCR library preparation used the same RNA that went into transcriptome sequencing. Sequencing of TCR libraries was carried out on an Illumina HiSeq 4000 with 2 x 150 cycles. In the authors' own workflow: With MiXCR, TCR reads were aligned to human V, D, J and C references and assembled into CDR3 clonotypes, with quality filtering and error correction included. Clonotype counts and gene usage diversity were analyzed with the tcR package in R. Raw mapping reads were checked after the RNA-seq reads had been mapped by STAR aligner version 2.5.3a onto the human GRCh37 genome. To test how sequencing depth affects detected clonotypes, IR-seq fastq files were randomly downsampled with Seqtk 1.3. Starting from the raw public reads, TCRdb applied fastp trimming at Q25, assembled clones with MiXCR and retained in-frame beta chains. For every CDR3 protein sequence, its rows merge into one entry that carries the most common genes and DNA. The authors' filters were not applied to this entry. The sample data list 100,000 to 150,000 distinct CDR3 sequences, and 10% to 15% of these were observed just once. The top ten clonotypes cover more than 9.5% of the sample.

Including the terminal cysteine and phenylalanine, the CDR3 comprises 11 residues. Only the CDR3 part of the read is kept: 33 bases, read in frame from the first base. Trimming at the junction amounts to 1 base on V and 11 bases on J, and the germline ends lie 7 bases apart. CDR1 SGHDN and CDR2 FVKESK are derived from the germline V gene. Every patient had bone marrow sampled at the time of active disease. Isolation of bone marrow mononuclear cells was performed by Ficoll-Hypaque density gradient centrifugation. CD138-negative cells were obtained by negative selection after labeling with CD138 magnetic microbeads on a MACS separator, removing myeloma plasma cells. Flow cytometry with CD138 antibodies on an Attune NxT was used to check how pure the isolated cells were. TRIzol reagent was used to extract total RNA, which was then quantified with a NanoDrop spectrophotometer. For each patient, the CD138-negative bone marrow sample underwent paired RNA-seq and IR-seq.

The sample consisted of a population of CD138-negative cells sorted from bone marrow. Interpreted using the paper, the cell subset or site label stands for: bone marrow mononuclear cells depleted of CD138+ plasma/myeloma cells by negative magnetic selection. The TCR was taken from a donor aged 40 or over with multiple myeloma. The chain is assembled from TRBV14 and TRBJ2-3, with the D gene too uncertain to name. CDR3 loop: CASSQGEWQYF. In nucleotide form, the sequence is TGTGCCAGCAGCCAAGGGGAATGGCAGTATTTT.